This TCR beta chain originates from a study of T cells in Graves' hyperthyroidism and ophthalmopathy. Using RNA transcripts as the source, TCR beta CDR3 regions were amplified. First-round RT-PCR of the TCR CDR3 relied on the HTBI primer set. TCRdb re-derived calls from the multiplex PCR reads in MiXCR, one entry per CDR3 protein. The sample carries approximately 720,000 distinct CDR3 sequences, over 15% recorded once. CDR1 and CDR2 from the germline V gene are SEHNR and FQNEAQ (reference sequence). There are 15 residues in the CDR3. The germline V and J ends were trimmed by 4 bases and 0 bases, with 10 bases remaining between them.

The V and J genes are TRBV7-9 and TRBJ1-3; no clear D. This TCR derives from a woman between 50 and 59 years old with Graves' hyperthyroidism that later progressed to Graves' ophthalmopathy. The sample comprised blood. This CDR3 is CASSSTYNSGNTIYF. CDR3 DNA: TGTGCCAGCAGCTCGACCTACAACTCTGGAAACACCATATATTTT. The variable domain in full, with the rest retrieved from reference TRBV7-9 and TRBJ1-3, is DTGVSQNPRHKITKRGQNVTFRCDPISEHNRLYWYRQTLGQGPEFLTYFQNEAQLEKSRLLSDRFSAERPKGSFSTLEIQRTEQGDSAMYLCASSSTYNSGNTIYFGEGSWLTVV.